This T cell receptor (beta chain) came from a study of cytomegalovirus exposure and HLA in healthy donors. Findings and caveats of the study: A later analysis found most CMV-associated TCR beta chains apparently HLA-restricted.

For this clone: The antigen is undetermined.

The CDR3 has 16 amino acids. Trimming took off 3 bases at V and 8 bases at J, with 19 bases between the two ends. The germline V gene encodes CDR1 SGHTA and CDR2 FQGNSA. Researchers ran the PCR with 60 Vbeta and 13 Jbeta primers. TCRdb keeps only in-frame clones here, not all; method: immunoSEQ multiplex PCR. This table holds just under 80,000 clones, roughly 78% found once. The sequenced sample was PBMCs. The J gene is TRBJ1-4, the V gene TRBV7-2, with D possibly TRBD1 on 6 matching bases. This receptor was obtained from a middle-aged man in good health and CMV-seronegative. DNA of the CDR3: TGTGCCAGCAGCTTTCAGGGGCCAGGGGTTAGAGAAAAACTGTTTTTT. It is translated as CASSFQGPGVREKLFF.